This T cell receptor beta chain was sequenced during a study of blood T cell repertoires in COVID-19 (dated by TCRdb to the early 2020s). For context, the study as a whole: Samples from collaborators originated in the United States, Italy and Spain and spanned both the acute and convalescent phases of COVID-19. The prospective study material was composed of cDNA or gDNA derived from T cells, B-cell-depleted T cells, or PBMCs. Subjects who had been exposed to COVID-19, were actively infected with it, or had recovered from it provided the deeply sampled blood TCRbeta repertoires that made up the dataset. The repertoires were released in a freely available public database intended as a resource for research on the immune response to SARS-CoV-2. The samples were drawn from the first 160 participants of the ongoing ImmuneRACE study and from 950 to 1,500 subjects provided by 6 global collaborators. Nearly every sample came with metadata listing a de-identified subject ID, COVID-19 status, age in years and sex. HLA class I and class II types, where available, came from metadata supplied by the sample provider rather than from assay-based typing. Beyond this particular receptor, the publication reports: Clinical and demographic metadata were provided uncurated, with the amount varying by source and participant.

TCRbeta CDR3 regions were amplified from genomic DNA by means of the immunoSEQ Assay, a bias-controlled multiplex PCR. The paper's data handling went like this. The number of nucleated cells in each sample was estimated by amplification of reference gene primers within the assay. To quantify the absolute abundance of each unique TCRbeta CDR3 rearrangement, sequence reads were collapsed and filtered. For each sample, productive Simpson clonality was calculated as the square root of Simpson's diversity index over productive rearrangements. TCRdb took this table from immuneACCESS and kept in-frame rearrangements with V and J called. Such tables lack part of the clones; where checked against another copy, unresolved V genes explain under half of the gap, and the rest is unexplained. The DNA was the basis for D and trimming; V, J and clone size are from that table. The sample records approximately 140,000 clones, 80% to 90% of which are singletons. The ten largest clonotypes hold about an eighth of the sample.

One collaborating source in Seattle enrolled patients while the patients were actively infected and followed the patients over time throughout the course of disease. Each collaborating institution followed its own protocols to collect whole blood in K2EDTA tubes. For TCRbeta analysis, collaborator samples were shipped as frozen whole blood, as isolated PBMCs, or as DNA extracted from either sample type. V and J are truncated by 4 bases and 6 bases respectively, leaving an intervening sequence of 11 bases. From a lookup of the germline V gene (reference sequence), CDR1 and CDR2 are GTSNPN and SVGIG. Counted from cysteine to phenylalanine, this CDR3 has 12 amino acids. The only DNA kept is the CDR3, 36 bases in frame from the first base. This clone was seen more than once but under ten times. Its antigen is unknown. Per-nucleotide qualities are absent, and no much larger clonotype sits a single base away.

This clonotype was sampled from a man younger than 35 with COVID-19, enrolled during active disease. Sequences were obtained from peripheral blood. Recombination connected TRBV30 to TRBJ2-3; a tentative D call is TRBD2 (6 bases match). The sequence in DNA is TGTGCCTGGACCGCGGGGCGGGATACGCAGTATTTT. This sequence encodes CAWTAGRDTQYF.